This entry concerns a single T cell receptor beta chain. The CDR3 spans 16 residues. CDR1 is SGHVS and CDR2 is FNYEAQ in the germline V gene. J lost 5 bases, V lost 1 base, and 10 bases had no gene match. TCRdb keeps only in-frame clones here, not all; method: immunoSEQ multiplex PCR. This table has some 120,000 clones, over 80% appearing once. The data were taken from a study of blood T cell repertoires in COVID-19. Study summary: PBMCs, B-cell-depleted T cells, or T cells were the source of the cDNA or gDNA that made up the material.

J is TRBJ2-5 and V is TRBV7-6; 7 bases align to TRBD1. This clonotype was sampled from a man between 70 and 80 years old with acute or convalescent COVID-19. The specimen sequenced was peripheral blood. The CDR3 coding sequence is TGTGCCAGCAGCTTAGGGTACAGGGGTTATCGGGAGACCCAGTACTTC. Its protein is CASSLGYRGYRETQYF.